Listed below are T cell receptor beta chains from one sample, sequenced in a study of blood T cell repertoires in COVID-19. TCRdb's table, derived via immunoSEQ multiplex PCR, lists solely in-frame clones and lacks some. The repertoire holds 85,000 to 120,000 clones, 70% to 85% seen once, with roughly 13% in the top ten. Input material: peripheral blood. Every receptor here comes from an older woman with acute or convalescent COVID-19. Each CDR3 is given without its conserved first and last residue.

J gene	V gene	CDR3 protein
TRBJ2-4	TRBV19	ASSQTVGIQY
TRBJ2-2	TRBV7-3	ASRATSISGELF
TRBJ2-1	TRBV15	ATSQRGGLGNEQF
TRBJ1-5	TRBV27	ASSLGQSNQPQH
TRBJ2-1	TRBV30	AWSAPSGFRYNEQF
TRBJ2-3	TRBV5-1	ASQGQGTHDTQY
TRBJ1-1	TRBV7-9	ATTPPGGGNTEAF
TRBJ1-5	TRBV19	ASSTGTHSNQPQH
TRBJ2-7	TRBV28	ASSRDRALYEQY
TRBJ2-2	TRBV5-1	ASSFESTGELF
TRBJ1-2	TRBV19	ASSISGLTYGYT
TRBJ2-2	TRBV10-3	AISDLTSGGTTGELF
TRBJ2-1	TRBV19	ASSIQSGGNNEQF
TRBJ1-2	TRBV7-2	ASSLDRVGYT
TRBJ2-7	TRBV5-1	ASSKGQATYEQY
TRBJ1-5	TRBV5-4	ASSLDGLYQPQH
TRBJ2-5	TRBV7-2	ASSLDRYQETQY
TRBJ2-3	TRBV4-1	ASSQEVGQAPPGLAADTQY
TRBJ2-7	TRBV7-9	ASQRGSYEQY
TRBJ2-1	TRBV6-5	ASSRTSGYNEQF
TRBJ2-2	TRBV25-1	ASSVRGSSTGELF
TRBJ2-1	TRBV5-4	ASSSREFSYNEQF
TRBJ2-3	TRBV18	ASSRGGTDTQY
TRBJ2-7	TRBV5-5	ASSLAGGQGIYEQY
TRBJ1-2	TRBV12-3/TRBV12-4	ASSQGAAYGYT
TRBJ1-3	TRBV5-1	ASSPGGTSSGNTIY
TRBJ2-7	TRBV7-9	ASSLQGGLGFEQY
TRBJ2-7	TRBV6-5	ASSPRQGAREQY
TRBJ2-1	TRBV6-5	ASGADRHNEQF
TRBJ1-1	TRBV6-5	ATTGNTEAF
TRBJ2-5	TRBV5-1	ASSGQGVETQY
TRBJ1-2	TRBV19	ASSMRDRGYGYT
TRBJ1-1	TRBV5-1	ASSLVNAGTEAF
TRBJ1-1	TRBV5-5	ASSVTQVGAEAF
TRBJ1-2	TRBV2	ASSATRVRSGYT
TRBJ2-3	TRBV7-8	ASSRQDRADTQY
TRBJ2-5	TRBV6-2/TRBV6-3	ASSYSFSGSSETQY
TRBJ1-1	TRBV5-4	ASSGQGAEAF
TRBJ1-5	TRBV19	ASSTGTVGNQPQH
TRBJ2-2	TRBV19	ASSLNPGSPGELF
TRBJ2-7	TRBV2	ASSPRTSGEYEQY
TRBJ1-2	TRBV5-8	ASSYGTHLT
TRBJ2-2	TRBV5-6	ASSFRDRDTGELF
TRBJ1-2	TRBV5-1	ASSLNDRGYYGYT
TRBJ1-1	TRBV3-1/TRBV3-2	ASSQRMMIGTGVDTEAF
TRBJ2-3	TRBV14	ASSRAGPRDTQY
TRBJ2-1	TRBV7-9	ASSPIAGATYNEQF
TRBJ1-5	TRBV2	ASIGGRPGQPQH
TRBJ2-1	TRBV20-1	SASNAADPLGEQF
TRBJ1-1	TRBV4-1	ASSQGEGVNTEAF
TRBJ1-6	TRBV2	ASRDSNNSPLH
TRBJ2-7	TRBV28	ASSIRDRGKTYEQY
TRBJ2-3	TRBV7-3	ASSLGQGGTDTQY
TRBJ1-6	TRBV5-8	ASSFYTRNQSPLH
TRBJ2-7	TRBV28	ASSVNGLAGAVGYEQY
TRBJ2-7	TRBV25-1	ASSEFSSGQSEQY
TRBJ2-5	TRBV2	ASRLTASGTQY
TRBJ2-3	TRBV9	ASSGSAGVGNTQY
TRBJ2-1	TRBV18	ASSPPGQGEYNEQF
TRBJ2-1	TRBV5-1	ASSLGLAGSYNEQF